These 27 T cell receptor beta chains came from one sample sequenced in a study of blood T cell repertoires in COVID-19. Here immunoSEQ multiplex PCR was the method, and the copy in TCRdb shows in-frame clones only, minus some. There are about 200,000 clones in the sample; roughly 79% occur only once, and 6.9% lies in the top ten. Sequencing input: peripheral blood. These TCRs come from a human donor with acute or convalescent COVID-19. The donor label of this sample is uncertain.

V usage is TRBV6-5 and J usage is TRBJ1-1, with no clear D. There are 12 residues in the CDR3. Trimming stripped 8 bases from V and 3 bases from J, with 10 bases between. CDR1 and CDR2 from the germline V gene are MNHEY and SVGAGI. CDR3 sequence (DNA): TGTGCCAGCTGGCTCGGAGACACTGAAGCTTTCTTT. This codes for CASWLGDTEAFF.

This clone was recorded only once. The chain carries TRBV2 and TRBJ2-1; 11 nucleotides line up with TRBD2. J gave up 9 bases and V 7 bases, and 11 bases lay outside the gene matches. Germline assignment: CDR1 SNHLY and CDR2 FYNNEI. This CDR3 comprises 15 residues. The CDR3, as DNA: TGTGCCAGCATTTCCACTAGCGGGAGATCTTTTGAGCAGTTCTTC. Translation: CASISTSGRSFEQFF.

Only one count was recorded for this clone. The rearrangement joins TRBV7-3 to TRBJ2-5; TRBD1 agrees at 7 bases. The CDR3 loop spans 13 amino acids. Trimming took 5 bases from V and 4 from J; bases not matched to a gene: 4. Germline CDR1 SGHTA, CDR2 FQGTGA. In nucleotides, the CDR3 is TGTGCCAGCAGCCAGGGACAGACAGAGACCCAGTACTTC. Its translation is CASSQGQTETQYF. The whole variable domain, filled in from reference TRBV7-3 and TRBJ2-5, reads GAGVSQTPSNKVTEKGKYVELRCDPISGHTALYWYRQSLGQGPEFLIYFQGTGAADDSGLPNDRFFAVRPEGSVSTLKIQRTERGDSAVYLCASSQGQTETQYFGPGTRLLVL.

This clone appeared a few times. V usage is TRBV14 and J usage is TRBJ1-4, with 12 positions matching TRBD1. The CDR3 is 17 amino acids. CDR1 is SGHDN and CDR2 is FVKESK in the germline V gene. V dropped 11 bases and J dropped 3; count of bases not matched to a gene: 13. CDR3 sequence (DNA): TGTGCCGGGGGACAGGGGGCGGAGGGGCCGGCTAATGAAAAACTGTTTTTT. Amino acids: CAGGQGAEGPANEKLFF.

The chain employs TRBV5-4 and TRBJ2-1, with 8 bases aligning to TRBD2. Germline-derived CDR1 and CDR2 are SGHNT and YYREEE (reference sequence). The J segment lost 7 bases and the V segment lost 2 bases, leaving 14 bases of the junction unmatched. The CDR3 runs 17 residues. The CDR3 here is CASSFRASGFGGNEQFF. The DNA of the CDR3 is TGTGCCAGCAGCTTCCGGGCTAGCGGGTTCGGGGGTAATGAGCAGTTCTTC.

The J gene is TRBJ1-2, the V gene TRBV6-4; D uncertain. Germline lookup yields CDR1 MRHNA and CDR2 SNTAGT. Trimming pared 6 bases from V and 7 bases from J, leaving 18 bases between. The CDR3 spans 14 residues. The CDR3 sequence: CASSRVFLAGGYTF. CDR3 DNA: TGTGCCAGCAGCCGGGTCTTCCTCGCTGGTGGCTACACCTTC.

The chain couples TRBV20-1 to TRBJ2-1; weak D call: TRBD1 (6 bases). The V end lost 4 bases, the J end lost 10 bases, and 11 bases lay between the germline ends. Germline loops: CDR1 DFQATT, CDR2 SNEGSKA (reference sequence). CDR3 length: 11 residues. As DNA, the CDR3 is TGCAGTGCTACCAGGGGTCAAGAGCAGTTCTTC. Translated: CSATRGQEQFF.

J is TRBJ2-5 and V is TRBV18; 8 bases are a match to TRBD2. The germline CDR1 and CDR2 sequences are KGHSH and LQKENI. V lost 1 base and J lost 0; bases outside the gene matches: 4. There are 16 residues in the CDR3. As DNA, the CDR3 is TGTGCCAGCTCACCACTGGCTAGCGGGTACCAAGAGACCCAGTACTTC. Its translation: CASSPLASGYQETQYF. The variable domain in full, completed from reference TRBV18 and TRBJ2-5, reads NAGVMQNPRHLVRRRGQEARLRCSPMKGHSHVYWYRQLPEEGLKFMVYLQKENIIDESGMPKERFSAEFPKEGPSILRIQQVVRGDSAAYFCASSPLASGYQETQYFGPGTRLLVL.

This chain links TRBV9 with TRBJ2-1; TRBD2 matches 8 bases. This CDR3 is built from 16 residues. The germline gives CDR1 SGDLS, CDR2 YYNGEE. The V segment lost 3 bases and the J segment 7 bases; nucleotides outside the gene matches: 12. CDR3 amino acids: CASSGISGKGGNEQFF. CDR3 nucleotides: TGTGCCAGCAGCGGGATTAGCGGGAAAGGGGGAAATGAGCAGTTCTTC.

This clone was counted between two and nine times. The V and J genes are TRBV28 and TRBJ2-5; the match to TRBD1 covers 8 bases. CDR3 size: 16 residues. Per germline, CDR1 MDHEN and CDR2 SYDVKM. V lost 7 bases, J lost 5 bases, and 15 bases stayed unmatched. As DNA, the CDR3 is TGTGCCAGCATGGCGGTGGGACAGGTTAGGAAGGAGACCCAGTACTTC. Translation gives CASMAVGQVRKETQYF.

This clone has only a few counts. The chain links TRBV11-2 to TRBJ2-1, with 10 bases identical to TRBD2. Germline V gene lookup returns CDR1 SGHAT and CDR2 FQNNGV. The V segment lost 5 bases and the J segment 7 bases; nucleotides outside the gene matches: 11. The CDR3 consists of 16 residues. This CDR3 is CASSTPPGLANNEQFF. The CDR3 nucleotides are TGTGCCAGCAGCACCCCTCCGGGACTAGCGAATAATGAGCAGTTCTTC.

The chain carries TRBV9 and TRBJ2-7; D is perhaps TRBD1 (5 bases). V dropped 3 bases and J dropped 0 bases, with 10 bases sitting between them. This CDR3 is 14 amino acids long. The germline CDR1 and CDR2 sequences are SGDLS and YYNGEE. The CDR3 sequence is CASSATAYSYEQYF. DNA for the CDR3: TGTGCCAGCAGCGCGACAGCGTACTCCTACGAGCAGTACTTC.

CDR3 residues: CASSLAGGNTEAFF. As DNA, the CDR3 is TGTGCCAGCAGCTTAGCAGGGGGGAACACTGAAGCTTTCTTT. The chain combines TRBV11-2 with TRBJ1-1; TRBD1 aligns across 7 bases. This CDR3 has 14 amino acids. J was trimmed by 1 base and V by 1 base; bases with no gene match: 0. Germline CDR1 reads SGHAT; CDR2 reads FQNNGV.

The CDR3 sequence: CASKQGMNTEAFF. CDR3 bases: TGTGCCAGCAAACAGGGAATGAACACTGAAGCTTTCTTT. The rearrangement joins TRBV27 to TRBJ1-1; tentative D call: TRBD1 (6 bases). V gave up 7 bases and J gave up 0 bases, with 9 bases separating them. CDR1 is MNHEY, CDR2 SMNVEV, per germline (reference sequence). The CDR3 has 13 amino acids.

This rearrangement joins TRBV6-4 to TRBJ1-5; 7 bases fit TRBD1. CDR1 MRHNA and CDR2 SNTAGT come from the germline V gene. J lost 7 bases, V lost 5 bases, and 5 bases had no gene match. This CDR3 spans 13 amino acids. The CDR3 sequence is CASSPQGDQPQHF. DNA of the CDR3: TGTGCCAGCAGTCCTCAGGGGGACCAGCCCCAGCATTTT.

The sample holds a few counts of this clone. The rearrangement joins TRBV6-2 or TRBV6-3 to TRBJ1-4; D is perhaps TRBD1 (5 bases). The V gene lost 1 base and the J gene lost 8 bases, with 14 bases spanning the gap. Germline-derived CDR1 and CDR2 are MNHEY and SVGEGT. The length of the CDR3 is 15 residues. The CDR3 region is CASSYFGGSGEKLFF. CDR3 bases: TGTGCCAGCAGTTACTTCGGGGGAAGCGGCGAAAAACTGTTTTTT.

The V and J genes are TRBV9 and TRBJ1-3; tentatively, D is TRBD1 (6 bases). The germline CDR1 and CDR2 sequences are SGDLS and YYNGEE. Trimming took 3 bases from V and 1 from J, leaving 14 bases between them. The CDR3 runs 16 residues. CDR3: CASSATGPQSGNTIYF. CDR3 sequence (DNA): TGTGCCAGCAGCGCGACAGGTCCCCAGTCTGGAAACACCATATATTTT.

The chain employs TRBV6-5 and TRBJ2-7, with D possibly being TRBD2 (5 bases). V was trimmed by 4 bases and J by 2 bases, leaving 18 bases between them. The CDR3 runs 16 residues. CDR1 is MNHEY, CDR2 SVGAGI, per germline. As DNA, the CDR3 is TGTGCCAGCAGTTTCCAAGACTACAGCGAAACCTACGAGCAGTACTTC. It codes for CASSFQDYSETYEQYF.

The DNA of the CDR3 is TGTGCCAGCTCGTCCAGAGGAGCGGGAGGAACCTACAATGAGCAGTTCTTC. This translates into CASSSRGAGGTYNEQFF. This rearrangement joins TRBV18 to TRBJ2-1; 9 positions agree with TRBD2. Germline CDR1 KGHSH, CDR2 LQKENI. The CDR3 is 17 amino acids. The junction had 11 bases not matched to a gene; V was cut back by 6 bases and J by 2 bases. Based on the CDR3 plus reference TRBV18 and TRBJ2-1, the full variable domain is NAGVMQNPRHLVRRRGQEARLRCSPMKGHSHVYWYRQLPEEGLKFMVYLQKENIIDESGMPKERFSAEFPKEGPSILRIQQVVRGDSAAYFCASSSRGAGGTYNEQFFGPGTRLTVL.

This clone was counted between two and nine times. J is TRBJ1-2 and V is TRBV28; D remains ambiguous. V was pared by 0 bases and J by 8 bases, with 16 bases between. The germline V gene has CDR1 MDHEN and CDR2 SYDVKM. CDR3 length: 15 amino acids. The CDR3 bases are TGTGCCAGCAGTTTATGGGGGAGAAGCGCGTTCGGCTACACCTTC. It is translated as CASSLWGRSAFGYTF.

DNA for the CDR3: TGTGCCAGCAGCTCCTTAGCGGGAGTGAGGAATGAGCAGTTCTTC. It yields the protein CASSSLAGVRNEQFF. The chain recombines TRBV9 with TRBJ2-1; 9 nucleotides agree with TRBD2. Losses at the gene ends were 4 bases for V and 7 bases for J; bases not matched to a gene: 9. The CDR3 is 15 residues long. Per the germline V gene, CDR1 is SGDLS and CDR2 is YYNGEE.

The chain has TRBV2 and TRBJ1-6; D may be TRBD1 (5 bases). The CDR3 spans 15 residues. Per germline, CDR1 SNHLY and CDR2 FYNNEI. V lost 2 bases and J 4 bases, leaving 9 bases between the germline ends. CDR3 in DNA: TGTGCCAGCAGTGAATCCAGGGCGTATAATTCACCCCTCCACTTT. It specifies CASSESRAYNSPLHF.

This clone was recorded a few times. V gene TRBV12-5 combines with J gene TRBJ1-4, with TRBD1 identical over 9 bases. CDR3 length equals 14 residues. Trimming cost V 6 bases and J 7 bases; bases outside gene matches: 6. Per germline, CDR1 LGHNT and CDR2 FRNRAP. The CDR3 DNA reads as TGTGCTAGTGGGGCGGGACAGGGAGGTGAAAAACTGTTTTTT. Translation: CASGAGQGGEKLFF.

The chain links TRBV27 to TRBJ1-2, with 7 bases identical to TRBD1. Germline values: CDR1 MNHEY, CDR2 SMNVEV (reference sequence). This CDR3 is built from 16 residues. The trim removed 0 bases at V and 4 bases at J, leaving 8 bases unmatched. The CDR3 loop reads CASSLSGTANSYGYTF. The CDR3 nucleotides are TGTGCCAGCAGTTTATCCGGGACAGCCAATTCCTATGGCTACACCTTC.

The chain joins TRBV7-2 to TRBJ2-5, with D unclear. This CDR3 contains 14 residues. The germline V gene encodes CDR1 SGHTA and CDR2 FQGNSA. With 3 bases removed from V and 1 base from J, the gap between germline ends came to 9 bases. CDR3 nucleotides: TGTGCCAGCAGCTTGGCCGGGTCCCAAGAGACCCAGTACTTC. Its translation is CASSLAGSQETQYF.

The gene calls are TRBV29-1 and TRBJ2-7, with TRBD2 identical over 9 bases. V dropped 5 bases and J dropped 2; count of bases not matched to a gene: 4. The CDR3 totals 13 residues. CDR1 is SQVTM and CDR2 is ANQGSEA in the germline V gene. The CDR3 region has the DNA TGCAGCGTTAAGCGGGAGGCCGCCTACGAGCAGTACTTC. As protein: CSVKREAAYEQYF.

This clone was recorded only once. This chain uses TRBV20-1 with TRBJ2-1; 9 positions agree with TRBD2. The V segment lost 3 bases and the J segment 6 bases; nucleotides outside the gene matches: 6. Germline V gives CDR1 DFQATT, CDR2 SNEGSKA (reference sequence). CDR3 size: 14 residues. CDR3 amino acids: CSASVLAGRNEQFF. DNA for the CDR3: TGCAGTGCTAGTGTCCTAGCGGGACGCAATGAGCAGTTCTTC.